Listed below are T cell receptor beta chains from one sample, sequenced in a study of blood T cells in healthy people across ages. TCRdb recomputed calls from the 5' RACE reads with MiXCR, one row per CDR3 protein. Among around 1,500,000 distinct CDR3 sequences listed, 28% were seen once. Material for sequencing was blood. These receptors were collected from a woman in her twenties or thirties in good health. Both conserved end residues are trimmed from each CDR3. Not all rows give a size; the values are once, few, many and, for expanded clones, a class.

CDR3 protein: ASTGLAEYNEQF
J gene: TRBJ2-1
clone size: .
V gene: TRBV6-5

CDR3 protein: ASRPTGDGETQY
J gene: TRBJ2-5
clone size: few
V gene: TRBV13

CDR3 protein: ASSLKDSPLH
J gene: TRBJ1-6
clone size: few
V gene: TRBV7-9

CDR3 protein: ASSLSPGTAGNTIY
J gene: TRBJ1-3
clone size: .
V gene: TRBV7-2

CDR3 protein: SAAGTTNTDTQY
J gene: TRBJ2-3
clone size: many
V gene: TRBV20-1

CDR3 protein: SALTGGKTEQF
J gene: TRBJ2-1
clone size: .
V gene: TRBV20-1

CDR3 protein: AGEGATNEKLF
J gene: TRBJ1-4
clone size: .
V gene: TRBV24-1

CDR3 protein: ASRTIYGTANSPLH
J gene: TRBJ1-6
clone size: .
V gene: TRBV3-1

CDR3 protein: ASSYWTSGTYEQY
J gene: TRBJ2-7
clone size: .
V gene: TRBV6-6

CDR3 protein: SAPRGWDTEAF
J gene: TRBJ1-1
clone size: .
V gene: TRBV20-1

CDR3 protein: ASRGTGGRYGYT
J gene: TRBJ1-2
clone size: few
V gene: TRBV9

CDR3 protein: ASSFSASTGTQY
J gene: TRBJ2-3
clone size: .
V gene: TRBV5-1

CDR3 protein: ASSQGLGTSGTTDTQY
J gene: TRBJ2-3
clone size: few
V gene: TRBV4-1

CDR3 protein: SASLQTYGYT
J gene: TRBJ1-2
clone size: few
V gene: TRBV29-1

CDR3 protein: ASSTQTGRISYNEQF
J gene: TRBJ2-1
clone size: many
V gene: TRBV28

CDR3 protein: SVNRGNYGYT
J gene: TRBJ1-2
clone size: many
V gene: TRBV29-1

CDR3 protein: ASSFSNGGAEDSETQY
J gene: .
clone size: .
V gene: TRBV7-9

CDR3 protein: ASSSSGGPPDTQY
J gene: TRBJ2-3
clone size: few
V gene: TRBV6-5

CDR3 protein: ASSLEFGNTIY
J gene: TRBJ1-3
clone size: few
V gene: TRBV7-9

CDR3 protein: SARAGHSSYNEQF
J gene: TRBJ2-1
clone size: few
V gene: TRBV20-1

CDR3 protein: SVSRQGRTEAF
J gene: TRBJ1-1
clone size: .
V gene: TRBV29-1

CDR3 protein: ASSLEKGLGGYEQY
J gene: TRBJ2-7
clone size: few
V gene: TRBV7-8

CDR3 protein: SGRQKNYGYT
J gene: TRBJ1-2
clone size: .
V gene: TRBV29-1

CDR3 protein: ATSAGTIGSGANVLT
J gene: TRBJ2-6
clone size: .
V gene: TRBV15

CDR3 protein: ASSAGLAGGDEQF
J gene: TRBJ2-1
clone size: .
V gene: TRBV9

CDR3 protein: ASSQSHSGANVLT
J gene: TRBJ2-6
clone size: .
V gene: TRBV12-3/TRBV12-4

CDR3 protein: ASSPGLAGAGYNEQF
J gene: TRBJ2-1
clone size: few
V gene: TRBV5-4

CDR3 protein: SVDGVGETQY
J gene: TRBJ2-5
clone size: many
V gene: TRBV29-1

CDR3 protein: SVVGGRSDTQY
J gene: TRBJ2-3
clone size: .
V gene: TRBV29-1

CDR3 protein: ASSFRPGDNQPQH
J gene: TRBJ1-5
clone size: .
V gene: TRBV7-2

CDR3 protein: AISGGDPRLGYGYT
J gene: TRBJ1-2
clone size: .
V gene: TRBV10-3

CDR3 protein: ASQSVSGANVLT
J gene: TRBJ2-6
clone size: many
V gene: TRBV5-1

CDR3 protein: ASSGGLPSGYT
J gene: TRBJ1-2
clone size: .
V gene: TRBV27

CDR3 protein: SAQNPARRYNEQF
J gene: TRBJ2-1
clone size: .
V gene: TRBV20-1

CDR3 protein: ASSPVGGETNEKLF
J gene: TRBJ1-4
clone size: few
V gene: TRBV6-6

CDR3 protein: ASSYGGAGERF
J gene: TRBJ2-1
clone size: .
V gene: TRBV3-1

CDR3 protein: ASSIGPSPQPQH
J gene: TRBJ1-5
clone size: .
V gene: TRBV12-3/TRBV12-4

CDR3 protein: ASSFLVAAETQY
J gene: TRBJ2-5
clone size: .
V gene: TRBV5-5

CDR3 protein: ASSLSGRGLNYEQY
J gene: TRBJ2-7
clone size: many
V gene: TRBV7-9

CDR3 protein: ASSYTGMVAYNEQF
J gene: TRBJ2-1
clone size: .
V gene: TRBV6-6

CDR3 protein: ASSSHERGSEQF
J gene: TRBJ2-1
clone size: many
V gene: TRBV6-6

CDR3 protein: ASSLAVRETQY
J gene: TRBJ2-5
clone size: many
V gene: TRBV12-3/TRBV12-4

CDR3 protein: ASSSRDRGVYGYT
J gene: TRBJ1-2
clone size: few
V gene: TRBV3-1

CDR3 protein: SAVPYEQY
J gene: .
clone size: .
V gene: TRBV20-1

CDR3 protein: ASGLAPGPQH
J gene: TRBJ1-5
clone size: .
V gene: TRBV12-5

CDR3 protein: RAPHRDTEAF
J gene: TRBJ1-1
clone size: .
V gene: TRBV20-1

CDR3 protein: ASSPTGLEQY
J gene: TRBJ2-7
clone size: many
V gene: TRBV27

CDR3 protein: ASSPKGDYGYT
J gene: TRBJ1-2
clone size: many
V gene: TRBV3-1

CDR3 protein: ATGTGSSYEQY
J gene: TRBJ2-7
clone size: few
V gene: TRBV24-1

CDR3 protein: ASSFVRTGANEQF
J gene: TRBJ2-1
clone size: .
V gene: TRBV5-6

CDR3 protein: SASPDFTWAF
J gene: TRBJ1-1
clone size: .
V gene: TRBV20-1

CDR3 protein: ASSSGLDTEAF
J gene: TRBJ1-1
clone size: few
V gene: TRBV2

CDR3 protein: ASSQDFGGSFNQPQH
J gene: TRBJ1-5
clone size: .
V gene: TRBV4-3

CDR3 protein: ASRQKGGGRAWIGPYEQY
J gene: .
clone size: .
V gene: TRBV9

CDR3 protein: ASSPPPGDIQY
J gene: TRBJ2-4
clone size: once
V gene: TRBV28